This note documents a single T cell receptor (beta chain) sequence. The antigen is unknown. This sample was included in a study of a mutant IDH1 vaccine in newly diagnosed glioma. Looking at the study overall: Vaccinations were initiated 4-6 weeks following radiotherapy alone, or were given together with temozolomide cycles. Study-level results: Vaccine-induced immune responses occurred in roughly 95% of patients.

Losses at the gene ends were 5 bases for V and 5 bases for J; bases not matched to a gene: 11. CDR1 is SGHVS and CDR2 is FQNEAQ in the germline V gene. The CDR3 is 16 amino acids. The protocol was immunoSEQ multiplex PCR, while the TCRdb copy is restricted to in-frame clones and leaves out a portion. The sample has tens of thousands of clones, more than 85% seen once. Time point meaning: week 5, during vaccination. The investigators gave 300 ug of mutant IDH1 20-mer peptide in each vaccine dose, together with topical imiquimod. The chain uses TRBV7-8 and TRBJ2-7, with TRBD2 matching 11 bases. Sequencing used PBMCs, obtained from a glioma patient whose treatment included an IDH1 peptide vaccine. The receptor was isolated from a man between 45 and 60 years old with glioma. DNA for the CDR3: TGTGCCAGCAGCGCGACTAGCGGGATGTTATGGAACGAGCAGTACTTC. Its translation: CASSATSGMLWNEQYF.